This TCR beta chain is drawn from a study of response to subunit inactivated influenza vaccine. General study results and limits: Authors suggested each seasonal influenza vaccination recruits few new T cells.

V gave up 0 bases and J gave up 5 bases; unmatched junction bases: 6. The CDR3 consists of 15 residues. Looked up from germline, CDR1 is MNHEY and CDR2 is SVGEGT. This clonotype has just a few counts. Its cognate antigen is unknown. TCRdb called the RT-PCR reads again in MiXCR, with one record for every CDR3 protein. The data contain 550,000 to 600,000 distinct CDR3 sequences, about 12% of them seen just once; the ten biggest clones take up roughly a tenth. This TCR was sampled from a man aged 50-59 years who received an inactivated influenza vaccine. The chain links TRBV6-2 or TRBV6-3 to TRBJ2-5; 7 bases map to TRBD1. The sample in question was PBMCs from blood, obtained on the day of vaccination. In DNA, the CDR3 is TGTGCCAGCAGTTACTCGACAGGGTTGGAGGAGACCCAGTACTTC. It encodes CASSYSTGLEETQYF.